These 28 T cell receptor beta chains were sequenced from one sample in a study of siplizumab effects on memory and regulatory T cells. This table comes from immunoSEQ multiplex PCR, and its TCRdb copy is limited to in-frame clones, with some not included. The sample comprises about 100,000 clones, about 93% of which are singletons, and about 1.1% rests with the top ten. The sequencing input was CD4+ T cells sorted from blood. The receptor set was obtained from a human donor in good health.

This chain joins TRBV28 and TRBJ2-1, with D possibly matching TRBD1 (6 bases). CDR3 length equals 16 residues. Per germline, CDR1 MDHEN and CDR2 SYDVKM. The V end was cut by 6 bases, the J end by 0 bases, with 15 bases between. The CDR3 loop is CASSPSTGRSYNEQFF. The CDR3 DNA sequence: TGTGCCAGCAGCCCATCCACAGGGCGCTCCTACAATGAGCAGTTCTTC.

The CDR3 DNA reads as TGTGCCAGCACTACGGGAGGCAATCAGCCCCAGCATTTT. Protein sequence: CASTTGGNQPQHF. The rearrangement uses TRBV28 and TRBJ1-5; D not certain. This CDR3 contains 13 residues. V lost 7 bases and J 2 bases, leaving 9 bases between the germline ends. In germline, CDR1 is MDHEN, CDR2 SYDVKM.

V and J are TRBV20-1 and TRBJ2-3, with D perhaps matching TRBD2 (6 bases). V was clipped by 4 bases and J by 9 bases, with 11 bases between them. CDR3 length: 11 amino acids. Per germline, CDR1 DFQATT and CDR2 SNEGSKA (reference sequence). CDR3 coding DNA: TGCAGTGCTACCTATAGCGGCACGCAGTATTTT. It codes for CSATYSGTQYF.

The sample holds one count of this clone. The rearrangement links TRBV7-8 to TRBJ1-2; D gene ambiguous. In germline, CDR1 is SGHVS, CDR2 FQNEAQ. Trimming left V 0 bases short and J 6 bases short, with 14 bases between. This CDR3 has 15 residues. CDR3 amino acids: CASSLALGVEHGYTF. The CDR3 DNA is TGTGCCAGCAGCTTAGCGCTCGGAGTGGAGCATGGCTACACCTTC.

This chain connects TRBV15 to TRBJ1-5, with 7 bases that match TRBD1. The CDR3 spans 16 residues. Germline lookup yields CDR1 LNHNV and CDR2 YYDKDF (reference sequence). Trimming took 0 bases from V and 3 from J; bases not matched to a gene: 5. The CDR3 loop reads CATSRDWTGLNQPQHF. For the CDR3, the DNA is TGTGCCACCAGCAGAGATTGGACAGGTCTCAATCAGCCCCAGCATTTT.

The chain couples TRBV14 to TRBJ2-2; no clear D. The germline V and J ends were trimmed by 6 bases and 4 bases, with 9 bases remaining between them. This CDR3 comprises 13 residues. Germline-derived CDR1 and CDR2 are SGHDN and FVKESK. DNA for the CDR3: TGTGCCAGCAGTCAGATTGGCACCGGGGAGCTGTTTTTT. It encodes CASSQIGTGELFF.

This chain links TRBV18 with TRBJ1-1, with TRBD1 matching 7 bases. The germline gives CDR1 KGHSH, CDR2 LQKENI. The V and J ends lost 6 bases and 10 bases, in that order; junction bases with no gene match: 14. CDR3 length: 14 amino acids. The CDR3 sequence is CASSTVSAGTAAFF. CDR3 bases: TGTGCCAGCTCTACCGTGTCCGCAGGGACAGCAGCTTTCTTT.

The genes are TRBV7-8 and TRBJ2-7, with D tentatively TRBD1 (5 bases). Looked up from germline, CDR1 is SGHVS and CDR2 is FQNEAQ. Trimming took 8 bases from V and 3 from J, leaving 14 bases between them. This CDR3 is built from 13 residues. CDR3: CASAAWGNYEQYF. CDR3 in DNA: TGTGCCAGCGCGGCCTGGGGCAACTACGAGCAGTACTTC.

The chain carries TRBV11-2 and TRBJ2-1; D gene ambiguous. V was trimmed by 1 base and J by 8 bases, leaving 15 bases between them. The germline gives CDR1 SGHAT, CDR2 FQNNGV. There are 15 residues in the CDR3. The CDR3 DNA follows: TGTGCCAGCAGCTTAGGTCCCTCACTGGAGTATGAGCAGTTCTTC. Encoded protein: CASSLGPSLEYEQFF. The full variable domain, in which reference TRBV11-2 and TRBJ2-1 provide the parts outside the CDR3, is EAGVAQSPRYKIIEKRQSVAFWCNPISGHATLYWYQQILGQGPKLLIQFQNNGVVDDSQLPKDRFSAERLKGVDSTLKIQPAKLEDSAVYLCASSLGPSLEYEQFFGPGTRLTVL.

This clone was recorded once. This sequence joins TRBV7-9 and TRBJ2-7; TRBD2 agrees at 8 bases. The CDR3 covers 16 residues. Germline CDR1 and CDR2: SEHNR and FQNEAQ (reference sequence). Unmatched junction bases numbered 14, after V lost 5 bases and J lost 5 bases. The CDR3 loop is CASSRRVAGRTDEQYF. CDR3 nucleotides: TGTGCCAGCAGCCGGAGAGTAGCGGGACGTACCGACGAGCAGTACTTC.

The chain carries TRBV19 and TRBJ1-2; 11 bases align to TRBD1. Germline assignment: CDR1 LNHDA and CDR2 SQIVND (reference sequence). The CDR3 is 15 residues long. With 7 bases clipped from V and 3 bases from J, the junction kept 7 bases outside the gene matches. The CDR3 bases are TGTGCCAGTATAAATCCGGGACAGGGGGACTATGGCTACACCTTC. This codes for CASINPGQGDYGYTF.

J is TRBJ2-2 and V is TRBV7-2; 9 bases agree with TRBD2. Germline assignment: CDR1 SGHTA and CDR2 FQGNSA. The trim removed 0 bases at V and 10 bases at J, leaving 15 bases unmatched. The CDR3 covers 18 residues. The CDR3: CASSLAFRWREGHPELFF. CDR3 in DNA: TGTGCCAGCAGCTTAGCGTTTCGGTGGCGGGAGGGCCATCCGGAGCTGTTTTTT.

This chain connects TRBV5-1 to TRBJ1-1; D remains ambiguous. Germline lookup yields CDR1 SGHRS and CDR2 YFSETQ. The CDR3 extends over 14 amino acids. The V and J ends lost 4 bases and 2 bases respectively, with 12 bases between them. The CDR3 region is CASSPRALNTEAFF. Written as DNA, the CDR3 is TGCGCCAGCAGCCCCCGGGCCCTCAACACTGAAGCTTTCTTT.

This rearrangement joins TRBV11-1 to TRBJ2-1; 11 bases align to TRBD2. The germline V gene encodes CDR1 SGHAT and CDR2 FQDESV (reference sequence). The CDR3 loop spans 15 amino acids. V lost 3 bases to trimming and J lost 7 bases; unmatched junction nucleotides: 5. The CDR3 sequence is CASSFSGRAENEQFF. In nucleotides, the CDR3 is TGTGCCAGCAGCTTTAGCGGGAGGGCCGAGAATGAGCAGTTCTTC.

This chain uses TRBV5-1 with TRBJ1-1; 7 bases are a match to TRBD1. In germline, CDR1 is SGHRS, CDR2 YFSETQ. The V and J ends lost 4 bases and 1 base, in that order; junction bases with no gene match: 10. The CDR3 is 16 amino acids. CDR3 loop: CASSLGTATRNTEAFF. The CDR3 nucleotides read TGCGCCAGCAGCCTAGGGACAGCTACAAGGAACACTGAAGCTTTCTTT.

The V and J genes are TRBV7-3 and TRBJ1-6; D ambiguous. Trimming took off 1 base at V and 7 bases at J, with 5 bases between the two ends. CDR3 length equals 13 residues. Germline V gene sequence: CDR1 SGHTA, CDR2 FQGTGA. CDR3 DNA sequence: TGTGCCAGCAGCTTAAATTCCAATTCACCCCTCCACTTT. This codes for CASSLNSNSPLHF.

The J gene is TRBJ1-1, the V gene TRBV6-5; D gene uncertain. This CDR3 contains 15 residues. Trimming removed 4 bases from V and 1 base from J, with 13 bases in between. In germline, CDR1 is MNHEY, CDR2 SVGAGI. Here the CDR3 reads CASSSHTLRNTEAFF. The CDR3 DNA follows: TGTGCCAGCAGTTCACACACTCTCAGGAACACTGAAGCTTTCTTT.

This chain's CDR3 is CASSSSPPGGRKETQYF. The DNA of the CDR3 is TGTGCCAGCAGTTCATCTCCCCCCGGAGGGCGAAAAGAGACCCAGTACTTC. This sequence joins TRBV28 and TRBJ2-5; tentative D call: TRBD2 (6 bases). V lost 4 bases, J lost 3 bases, and 21 bases lay in between. This CDR3 has 17 residues. The germline CDR1 and CDR2 sequences are MDHEN and SYDVKM. Full variable domain (outside the CDR3, taken from reference TRBV28 and TRBJ2-5): DVKVTQSSRYLVKRTGEKVFLECVQDMDHENMFWYRQDPGLGLRLIYFSYDVKMKEKGDIPEGYSVSREKKERFSLILESASTNQTSMYLCASSSSPPGGRKETQYFGPGTRLLVL.

In this sample, this clone turned up once. The genes are TRBV10-2 and TRBJ2-5, with D perhaps TRBD1 (6 bases). V was pared by 3 bases and J by 4 bases, with 9 bases between. The CDR3 length is 13 residues. Germline V gene sequence: CDR1 WSHSY, CDR2 SAAADI. CDR3 residues: CASSDSGAETQYF. The CDR3 bases are TGCGCCAGCAGTGATTCAGGGGCAGAGACCCAGTACTTC.

The chain employs TRBV28 and TRBJ1-2, with a weak D call TRBD1 (6 bases). The germline V and J ends were trimmed by 8 bases and 8 bases, with 27 bases remaining between them. The CDR3 spans 16 residues. Germline CDR1 is MDHEN and CDR2 is SYDVKM. For the CDR3, the DNA is TGTGCCAGCGGAACCGTCACTATAGGACAGTCTCGGGGCTACACCTTC. Amino acids: CASGTVTIGQSRGYTF.

The chain recombines TRBV6-6 with TRBJ1-2; D remains ambiguous. CDR3 size: 13 residues. Germline CDR1 MNHNY, CDR2 SVGAGI (reference sequence). V lost 6 bases, J lost 4 bases, and 12 bases lay in between. The CDR3 reads CASRRTGVYGYTF. The CDR3 DNA reads TGTGCCAGCAGACGGACGGGTGTCTATGGCTACACCTTC.

CDR3 residues: CATSRGTSGRTDTQYF. The CDR3, as DNA: TGTGCCACCAGCAGAGGGACTAGCGGGAGGACAGATACGCAGTATTTT. J is TRBJ2-3 and V is TRBV15; TRBD2 matches 14 bases. J was trimmed by 3 bases and V by 1 base; bases with no gene match: 0. Per the germline V gene, CDR1 is LNHNV and CDR2 is YYDKDF (reference sequence). The CDR3 covers 16 residues. The whole variable domain, filled in from reference TRBV15 and TRBJ2-3, reads DAMVIQNPRYQVTQFGKPVTLSCSQTLNHNVMYWYQQKSSQAPKLLFHYYDKDFNNEADTPDNFQSRRPNTSFCFLDIRSPGLGDTAMYLCATSRGTSGRTDTQYFGPGTRLTVL.

In its sample, this clone was seen once. The gene calls are TRBV7-8 and TRBJ2-7; D may match TRBD1 or TRBD2 (5 bases each). With 1 base removed from V and 2 bases from J, the gap between germline ends came to 12 bases. The V gene's germline CDR1 is SGHVS and CDR2 FQNEAQ. This CDR3 is 15 amino acids long. The CDR3 coding sequence is TGTGCCAGCAGCTTAGTTGAGGGGATAGCCTACGAGCAGTACTTC. This gives the protein CASSLVEGIAYEQYF. The complete variable domain, with remaining parts taken from reference TRBV7-8 and TRBJ2-7, reads GAGVSQSPRYKVAKRGQDVALRCDPISGHVSLFWYQQALGQGPEFLTYFQNEAQLDKSGLPSDRFFAERPEGSVSTLKIQRTQQEDSAVYLCASSLVEGIAYEQYFGPGTRLTVT.

The chain joins TRBV28 to TRBJ2-1; D is possibly TRBD1 or TRBD2 (6 bases each). V lost 4 bases and J lost 7, with 23 bases in between. Germline values: CDR1 MDHEN, CDR2 SYDVKM. This CDR3 has 17 amino acids. CDR3 sequence: CASSSPGSGGHVNEQFF. The CDR3 nucleotides are TGTGCCAGCAGTTCCCCGGGCAGTGGGGGGCATGTTAATGAGCAGTTCTTC.

This clone appeared a few times. The J gene is TRBJ1-1, the V gene TRBV5-1, with D unclear. This CDR3 is built from 13 residues. V shed 4 bases and J shed 4 bases, with 11 bases lying between them. Germline loops: CDR1 SGHRS, CDR2 YFSETQ. The CDR3 bases are TGCGCCAGCAGCGGGAGTTGGCGCACTGAAGCTTTCTTT. Translation gives CASSGSWRTEAFF.

The rearrangement joins TRBV11-2 to TRBJ2-5, with a tentative D call TRBD2 (5 bases). Germline V gene lookup returns CDR1 SGHAT and CDR2 FQNNGV. The CDR3 consists of 14 residues. V dropped 6 bases and J dropped 2 bases, with 13 bases sitting between them. CDR3 amino acids: CASRPLTGQETQYF. The DNA for the CDR3 is TGTGCCAGCAGGCCCCTGACGGGGCAAGAGACCCAGTACTTC.

The gene calls are TRBV5-6 and TRBJ2-3; a weak D match, TRBD1 (6 bases). The CDR3 is 17 residues long. The germline gives CDR1 SGHDT, CDR2 YYEEEE. The V gene lost 1 base and the J gene lost 5 bases, with 20 bases spanning the gap. The CDR3 sequence is CASSLSVLGGRGDTQYF. The CDR3 DNA follows: TGTGCCAGCAGCTTGTCTGTCCTAGGGGGAAGGGGAGATACGCAGTATTTT. Looking up the rest from reference TRBV5-6 and TRBJ2-3 gives the full variable domain: DAGVTQSPTHLIKTRGQQVTLRCSPKSGHDTVSWYQQALGQGPQFIFQYYEEEERQRGNFPDRFSGHQFPNYSSELNVNALLLGDSALYLCASSLSVLGGRGDTQYFGPGTRLTVL.

The chain has TRBV5-6 and TRBJ2-2, with 7 nucleotides matching TRBD2. This CDR3 is 15 amino acids long. The germline CDR1 and CDR2 sequences are SGHDT and YYEEEE. Trimming at V came to 3 bases and at J to 5 bases, leaving 7 bases not matched to a gene. The CDR3 nucleotides read TGTGCCAGCAGCTGGCCGGGAGGATCTACCGGGGAGCTGTTTTTT. Translation gives CASSWPGGSTGELFF.